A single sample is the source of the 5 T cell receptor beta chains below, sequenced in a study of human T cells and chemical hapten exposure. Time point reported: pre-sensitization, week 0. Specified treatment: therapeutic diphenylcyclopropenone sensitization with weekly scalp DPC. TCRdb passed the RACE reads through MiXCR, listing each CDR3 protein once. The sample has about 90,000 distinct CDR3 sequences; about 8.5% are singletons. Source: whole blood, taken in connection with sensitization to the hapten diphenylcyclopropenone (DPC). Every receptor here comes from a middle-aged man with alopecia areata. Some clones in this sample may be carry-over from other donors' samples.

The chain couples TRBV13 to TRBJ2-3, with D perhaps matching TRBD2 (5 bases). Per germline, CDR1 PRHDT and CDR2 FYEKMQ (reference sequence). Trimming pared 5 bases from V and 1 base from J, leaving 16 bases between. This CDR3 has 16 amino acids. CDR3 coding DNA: TGTGCCAGCAGCCCCCTCAGAGCGGTCGGCACAGATACGCAGTATTTT. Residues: CASSPLRAVGTDTQYF. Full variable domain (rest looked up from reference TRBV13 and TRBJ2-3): AAGVIQSPRHLIKEKRETATLKCYPIPRHDTVYWYQQGPGQDPQFLISFYEKMQSDKGSIPDRFSAQQFSDYHSELNMSSLELGDSALYFCASSPLRAVGTDTQYFGPGTRLTVL.

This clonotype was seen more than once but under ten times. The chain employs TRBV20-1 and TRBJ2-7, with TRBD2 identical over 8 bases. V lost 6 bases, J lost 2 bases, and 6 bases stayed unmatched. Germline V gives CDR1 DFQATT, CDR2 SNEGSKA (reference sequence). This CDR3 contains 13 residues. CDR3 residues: CSAEPGGPYEQYF. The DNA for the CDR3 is TGCAGTGCGGAGCCGGGAGGGCCCTACGAGCAGTACTTC.

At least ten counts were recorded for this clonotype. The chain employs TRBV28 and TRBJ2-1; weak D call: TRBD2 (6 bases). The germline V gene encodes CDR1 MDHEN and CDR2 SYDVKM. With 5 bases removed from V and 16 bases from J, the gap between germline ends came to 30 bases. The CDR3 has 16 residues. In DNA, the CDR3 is TGTGCCAGCAGTCCTCAGGCCGCAGGGTCGAGGGACTTTGGATTCTTC. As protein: CASSPQAAGSRDFGFF. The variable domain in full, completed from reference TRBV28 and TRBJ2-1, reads DVKVTQSSRYLVKRTGEKVFLECVQDMDHENMFWYRQDPGLGLRLIYFSYDVKMKEKGDIPEGYSVSREKKERFSLILESASTNQTSMYLCASSPQAAGSRDFGFFGPGTRLTVL.

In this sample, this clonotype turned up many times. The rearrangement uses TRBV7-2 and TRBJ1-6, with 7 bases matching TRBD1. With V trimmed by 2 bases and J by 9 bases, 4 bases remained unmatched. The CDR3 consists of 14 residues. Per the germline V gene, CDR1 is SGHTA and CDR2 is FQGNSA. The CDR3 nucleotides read TGTGCCAGCAGCTTAACAGGGGTTGTTTCACCCCTCCACTTT. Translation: CASSLTGVVSPLHF.

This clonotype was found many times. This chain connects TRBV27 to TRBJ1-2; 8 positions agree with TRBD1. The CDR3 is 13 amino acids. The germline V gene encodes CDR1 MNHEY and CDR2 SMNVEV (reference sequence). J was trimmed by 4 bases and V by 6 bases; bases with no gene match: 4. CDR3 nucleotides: TGTGCCAGCAGCCCTGGACAGGGCTATGGCTACACCTTC. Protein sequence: CASSPGQGYGYTF.